The present TCR beta chain was sequenced within a study of CD8+ T cells in alopecia areata. The study's findings and limits: Mice gave a clearer picture of TCR sharing than patients did, possibly for HLA-related reasons.

Treatment described: oral pan-JAK inhibitor, 5-10 mg twice daily. Sampling of alopecia areata patients yielded lesional scalp punch biopsies as well as peripheral blood. Germline-derived CDR1 and CDR2 are SNHLY and FYNNEI. V was clipped by 7 bases and J by 0 bases; unmatched bases: 6. The CDR3 is 15 amino acids. The sequencing template was cDNA reverse transcribed from extracted RNA. The data were produced by immunoSEQ multiplex PCR, yet TCRdb's version contains in-frame clones alone and is incomplete. The data show roughly 280,000 clones, with 60% seen just once and 0.9% to 0.95% held by the top ten. A remark on this clone: The antigen is not known.

This specimen was CD4+ T cells sorted from blood, taken at approximately week 52, from a patient treated with tofacitinib. The receptor's source is a human donor with alopecia areata. This chain connects TRBV2 to TRBJ2-1; 7 nucleotides match TRBD2. DNA of the CDR3: TGTGCCAGCAAACCAGCGGGGAGCTCCTACAATGAGCAGTTCTTC. Amino acid sequence: CASKPAGSSYNEQFF.